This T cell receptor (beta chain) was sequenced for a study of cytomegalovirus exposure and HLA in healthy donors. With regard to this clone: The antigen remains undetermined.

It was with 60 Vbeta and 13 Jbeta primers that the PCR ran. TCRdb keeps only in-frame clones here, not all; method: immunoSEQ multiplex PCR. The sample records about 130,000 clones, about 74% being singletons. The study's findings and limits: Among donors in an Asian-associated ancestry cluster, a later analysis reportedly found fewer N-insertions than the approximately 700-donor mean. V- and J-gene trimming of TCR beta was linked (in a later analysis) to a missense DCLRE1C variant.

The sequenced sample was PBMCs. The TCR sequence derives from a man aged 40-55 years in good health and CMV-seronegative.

The CDR3 sequence: CSVVQQGAGELFF. DNA for the CDR3: TGCAGCGTTGTCCAACAGGGGGCCGGGGAGCTGTTTTTT. V gene TRBV29-1 combines with J gene TRBJ2-2, with TRBD1 matching over 8 bases. This CDR3 has 13 residues. The germline gives CDR1 SQVTM, CDR2 ANQGSEA. The J segment lost 6 bases and the V segment lost 4 bases, leaving 4 bases of the junction unmatched.